These 8 T cell receptor beta chains share one sample of origin, sequenced in a study of cytomegalovirus exposure and HLA in healthy donors (dated by TCRdb to the late 2010s). Libraries were constructed by the immunoSEQ multiplex PCR assay. TCRdb limited this immuneACCESS table to in-frame rearrangements with V and J called. A share of clones is missing; checked studies link under half to unresolved V genes, and the rest is unexplained. In this sample the table shows some 110,000 clones, 88% of which occur a single time. The ten largest clonotypes hold about 1.7% of the sample. Sequencing was done on a sample of PBMCs. These receptors came from a man between 18 and 35 years old in good health and CMV-seronegative.

The V gene is TRBV11-3, the J gene TRBJ1-1; D is uncertain. The germline V and J ends were trimmed by 7 bases and 5 bases, with 11 bases remaining between them. The germline V gene encodes CDR1 SGHNT and CDR2 YENEEA. CDR3 length: 12 residues. CDR3 DNA sequence: TGTGCCAGCAAAGGGCGGGGAACTGAAGCTTTCTTT. The encoded protein is CASKGRGTEAFF.

Turning to this clone: In the same sample, other DNA sequences code for this CDR3. The chain carries TRBV6-5 and TRBJ1-1, with 8 positions matching TRBD1. The V gene end was trimmed by 5 bases and the J gene end by 4 bases; junction bases not matched to a gene: 6. The CDR3 totals 14 residues. CDR1 is MNHEY and CDR2 is SVGAGI in the germline V gene. CDR3 DNA: TGTGCCAGCAGTAGAACAGGGGGTAGCACTGAAGCTTTCTTT. Translation gives CASSRTGGSTEAFF.

The V and J genes are TRBV2 and TRBJ2-2; a weak D match, TRBD1 (6 bases). In germline, CDR1 is SNHLY, CDR2 FYNNEI. The CDR3 totals 15 residues. V was pared by 3 bases and J by 6 bases, with 14 bases between. CDR3 sequence (DNA): TGTGCCAGCAGTGATGTAGGGGGATCGGCCGGGGAGCTGTTTTTT. Translating gives CASSDVGGSAGELFF.

This sequence joins TRBV2 and TRBJ1-5, with 9 bases aligning to TRBD1. Unmatched junction bases numbered 4, after V lost 6 bases and J lost 4 bases. Germline CDR1 is SNHLY and CDR2 is FYNNEI. This CDR3 is 14 amino acids long. The CDR3 sequence is CASRNRGLNQPQHF. CDR3 sequence (DNA): TGTGCCAGCAGGAACAGGGGGCTGAATCAGCCCCAGCATTTT.

The chain is built from TRBV28 and TRBJ1-1, with TRBD1 identical over 11 bases. With 6 bases clipped from V and 4 bases from J, the junction kept 7 bases outside the gene matches. CDR3 length: 15 amino acids. Germline V gene data show CDR1 as MDHEN and CDR2 as SYDVKM. The CDR3 nucleotides are TGTGCCAGCAGCACCCCCGGGACAGGGGGCACTGAAGCTTTCTTT. Encoded protein: CASSTPGTGGTEAFF.

The chain employs TRBV14 and TRBJ1-6; perhaps TRBD1 as D (5 bases). V lost 4 bases and J lost 10, with 11 bases in between. Germline CDR1 reads SGHDN; CDR2 reads FVKESK. This CDR3 contains 13 residues. Here the CDR3 reads CASSRGQTSPLHF. The DNA for the CDR3 is TGTGCCAGCAGCCGGGGCCAGACCTCACCCCTCCACTTT.

This chain connects TRBV15 to TRBJ1-3; TRBD1 matches 9 bases. CDR1 and CDR2 from the germline V gene are LNHNV and YYDKDF (reference sequence). There are 17 residues in the CDR3. V lost 0 bases and J lost 5; bases outside the gene matches: 8. The CDR3 spells CATSRDRVQGARNTIYF. The CDR3 DNA sequence: TGTGCCACCAGCAGAGATCGAGTACAGGGGGCTAGAAACACCATATATTTT.

The V gene is TRBV7-6, the J gene TRBJ2-4; 8 bases align to TRBD1. Germline CDR1 and CDR2: SGHVS and FNYEAQ. Trimming at V came to 1 base and at J to 2 bases, leaving 4 bases not matched to a gene. The CDR3 is 16 amino acids. The CDR3 region has the DNA TGTGCCAGCAGCTTAGGGGACAGGCTAACCAAAAACATTCAGTACTTC. This encodes CASSLGDRLTKNIQYF.